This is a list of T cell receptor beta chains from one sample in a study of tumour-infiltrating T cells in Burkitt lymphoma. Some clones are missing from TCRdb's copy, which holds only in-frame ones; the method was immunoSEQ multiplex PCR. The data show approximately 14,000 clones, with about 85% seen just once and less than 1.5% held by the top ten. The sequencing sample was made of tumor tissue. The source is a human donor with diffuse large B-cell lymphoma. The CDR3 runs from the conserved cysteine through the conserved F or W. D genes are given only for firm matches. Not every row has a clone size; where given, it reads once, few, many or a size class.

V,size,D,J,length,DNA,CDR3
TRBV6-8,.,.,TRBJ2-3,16,TGTGCCAGCAGCGCACTAGTTCTGGATAGGGCGGGTACGCAGTATTTT,CASSALVLDRAGTQYF
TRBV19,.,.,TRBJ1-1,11,TGTGCCAGTAGGTCGTGGGAGGAAGCTTTCTTT,CASRSWEEAFF
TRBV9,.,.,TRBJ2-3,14,TGTGCCAGCAGCGTAGGCGGCCTCGCAGATACGCAGTATTTT,CASSVGGLADTQYF
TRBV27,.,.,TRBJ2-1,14,TGTGCCAGCAGTTTATCGAGGATAGCCAATGAGCAGTTCTTC,CASSLSRIANEQFF
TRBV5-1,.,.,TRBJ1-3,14,TGCGCCAGCAGCTTGGGGGGCTTTGGAAACACCATATATTTT,CASSLGGFGNTIYF
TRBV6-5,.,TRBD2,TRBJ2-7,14,TGTGCCAGCAGCCTTTATAGCGGGAGCGGTGAGCAGTACTTC,CASSLYSGSGEQYF
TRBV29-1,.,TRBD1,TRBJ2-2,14,TGCAGCGTTGGTGGACAGGGGAACACCGGGGAGCTGTTTTTT,CSVGGQGNTGELFF
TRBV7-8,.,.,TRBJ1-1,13,TGTGCCAGCAGCTTAGAGGCGAATACTGAAGCTTTCTTT,CASSLEANTEAFF
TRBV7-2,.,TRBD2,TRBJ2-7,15,TGTGTCAGCAGCTTAATTGCGGGGGGGGACTACGAGCAGTACTTC,CVSSLIAGGDYEQYF
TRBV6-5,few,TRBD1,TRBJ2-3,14,TGTGCCAGCAGACATCCGACAGGGGCAGATACGCAGTATTTT,CASRHPTGADTQYF
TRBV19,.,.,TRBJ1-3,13,TGTGCCGCACACTCGGGCTCTGGAAACACCATATATTTT,CAAHSGSGNTIYF
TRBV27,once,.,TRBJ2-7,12,TGTGCCAGCAGTTTTTACGGTTACGAGCAGTACTTC,CASSFYGYEQYF
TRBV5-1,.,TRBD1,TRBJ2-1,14,TGCGCCAGCAGCCCCGGACTGGACAGGGGGGAGCAGTTCTTC,CASSPGLDRGEQFF
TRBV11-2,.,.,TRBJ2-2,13,TGTGCCAGCAGCCTCGTTCGCACCGGGGAGCTGTTTTTT,CASSLVRTGELFF
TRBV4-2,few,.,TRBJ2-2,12,TGTGCCAGCAGCCAAGATAACGGGGAGCTGTTTTTT,CASSQDNGELFF
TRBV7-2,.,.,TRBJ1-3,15,TGTGCCAGCAGCCCCGGGGGGACCTCTGGAAACACCATATATTTT,CASSPGGTSGNTIYF
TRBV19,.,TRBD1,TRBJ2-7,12,TGTGCCAGTAGTCTTGGGACAGACGAGCAGTACTTC,CASSLGTDEQYF
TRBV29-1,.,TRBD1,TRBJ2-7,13,TGCAGCGTTGAGGGACAGACCAACTACGAGCAGTACTTC,CSVEGQTNYEQYF
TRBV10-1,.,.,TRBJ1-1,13,TGCGCCAGCAGTGAGGGAGGTCTGGGTCAAGCTTTCTTT,CASSEGGLGQAFF
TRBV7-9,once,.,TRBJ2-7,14,TGTGCCAGCAGCTTAGAACCAGGATCCTACGAGCAGTACTTC,CASSLEPGSYEQYF
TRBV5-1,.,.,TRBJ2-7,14,TGCGCCAGCAGCGCGGACAGTCACTCCTACGAGCAGTACTTC,CASSADSHSYEQYF
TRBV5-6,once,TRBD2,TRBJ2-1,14,TGTGCCAGCAGCTTGGGCGGGGGGGCGGATGAGCAGTTCTTC,CASSLGGGADEQFF
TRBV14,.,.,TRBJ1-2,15,TGTGCCAGCAGCCAAGAAAATTGGGACCCCTATGGCTACACCTTC,CASSQENWDPYGYTF
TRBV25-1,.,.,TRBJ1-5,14,TGTGCCAGCAGGCAGACAGGTAGCAATCAGCCCCAGCATTTT,CASRQTGSNQPQHF
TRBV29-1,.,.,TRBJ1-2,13,TGCAGCGTTGAACTACAACCTAACTATGGCTACACCTTC,CSVELQPNYGYTF
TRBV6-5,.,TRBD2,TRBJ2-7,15,TGTGCCAGCAGTCCGACTAGCGGGGGGATCTACGAGCAGTACTTC,CASSPTSGGIYEQYF
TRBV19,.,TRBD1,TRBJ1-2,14,TGTGCCAGTAGACCAGGGGGCGCCCCGGATGGCTACACCTTC,CASRPGGAPDGYTF
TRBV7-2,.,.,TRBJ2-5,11,TGTGCCAGCACCCCTAAAGAGACCCAGTACTTC,CASTPKETQYF
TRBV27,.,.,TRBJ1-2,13,TGTGCCAGCAGTTTAAACTGGGGGGATGGCTACACCTTC,CASSLNWGDGYTF
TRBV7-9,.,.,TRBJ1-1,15,TGCGCCAGCAGCCAAACAAATTTATTAGGGACTGAAGCTTTCTTT,CASSQTNLLGTEAFF
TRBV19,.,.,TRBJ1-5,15,TGTGCCAGTAAAGTATTTTCTTATAGCAATCAGCCCCAGCATTTT,CASKVFSYSNQPQHF
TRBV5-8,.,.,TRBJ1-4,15,TGTGCCAGCAGCTGGGGCGGACAGATTAATGAAAAACTGTTTTTT,CASSWGGQINEKLFF
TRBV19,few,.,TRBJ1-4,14,TGTGCCAGTAGTGTAGGAGGAGTAAGTGAAAAACTGTTTTTT,CASSVGGVSEKLFF
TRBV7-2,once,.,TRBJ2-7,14,TGTGCCAGCAGCTCATCCGCAGGAGGCTACGAGCAGTACTTC,CASSSSAGGYEQYF
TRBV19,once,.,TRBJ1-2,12,TGTGCCAGTAGTATTAGTGGATATGGCTACACCTTC,CASSISGYGYTF